The TCR beta chain under discussion was sequenced for a study of T cell responses to AZD1222 COVID-19 vaccine. Details on this clone: The target antigen is unknown.

Some clones are missing from TCRdb's copy, which holds only in-frame ones; the method was immunoSEQ multiplex PCR. This sample has about 120,000 clones; approximately 90% occur once, and the top ten carry around 10%. Study observations and caveats: Repertoire sampling occurred only after the peak T cell response. In the spike-specific TCR repertoire, nearly half reportedly target unmutated variant regions. Clonal diversity was possibly underestimated, and the donors were mostly white British, with more females.

Germline values: CDR1 SGHNT, CDR2 YYREEE (reference sequence). The CDR3 runs 15 residues. After removal of 0 bases from V and 0 bases from J, the junction contained 2 bases not matched to a gene. The sequence came from an adult in good health. The chain has TRBV5-4 and TRBJ2-7; TRBD1 matches 8 bases. The sample here was peripheral blood, taken on day 0 of MenACWY control vaccination. The CDR3 sequence is CASSLDQGASYEQYF. The CDR3 nucleotides are TGTGCCAGCAGCTTGGACCAGGGGGCCTCCTACGAGCAGTACTTC.